The next 2 T cell receptor beta chains were all read from a single sample in a study of control samples from healthy donors and cancer patients. TCRdb keeps only in-frame clones here, not all; method: immunoSEQ multiplex PCR. The sample has some 150,000 clones; more than 85% are singletons. The specimen sequenced was blood. The source is a young man in good health.

The J gene is TRBJ1-1, the V gene TRBV7-8; D uncertain. Germline loops: CDR1 SGHVS, CDR2 FQNEAQ. Between the trimmed V and J ends, which lost 1 base and 4 bases, there was a span of 10 bases. This CDR3 region has 14 residues. The CDR3 coding sequence is TGTGCCAGCAGCTTAGGGCAGAAGTCCACTGAAGCTTTCTTT. Protein product: CASSLGQKSTEAFF.

This chain joins TRBV6-6 and TRBJ1-1; no definite D call. V was pared by 2 bases and J by 0 bases, with 7 bases between. Germline assignment: CDR1 MNHNY and CDR2 SVGAGI (reference sequence). The CDR3 length is 14 residues. CDR3 amino acids: CASSYRSMNTEAFF. The CDR3 DNA sequence: TGTGCCAGCAGTTACCGGAGCATGAACACTGAAGCTTTCTTT.